This entry features one T cell receptor beta chain sequence. The sample comes from a study of blood T cell repertoires in COVID-19. Study-level information: Whether acute or convalescent, the COVID-19 samples came from the United States, Italy and Spain.

The authors' processing: Counts of nucleated cells, estimated from reference gene primer amplification, were obtained. The data were produced by immunoSEQ multiplex PCR, yet TCRdb's version contains in-frame clones alone and is incomplete. The V and J calls and clone size come from that table; D and trimming were worked out from the DNA. The profile shows tens of thousands of clones, roughly 90% of them singletons. Trimming took 4 bases from V and 1 from J, leaving 4 bases between them. CDR1 is GTSNPN, CDR2 SVGIG, per germline (reference sequence). The CDR3 extends over 12 amino acids. Material for sequencing was peripheral blood. The chain joins TRBV30 to TRBJ2-2; D not resolved. This sequence originates from a woman aged 55-70 years with acute or convalescent COVID-19. CDR3 protein: CAWTGNTGELFF. CDR3 sequence (DNA): TGTGCCTGGACGGGGAACACCGGGGAGCTGTTTTTT.